The 25 T cell receptor beta chains presented below share a single source sample, sequenced in a study of cytomegalovirus exposure and HLA in healthy donors. Repertoires were generated with immunoSEQ multiplex PCR, while TCRdb's copy carries only in-frame clones and drops some. Found here are over 200,000 clones, 80% to 90% of them singletons; the top ten hold approximately 2.9%. The material sequenced was PBMCs. All receptors come from a woman younger than 30 in good health and CMV-seronegative.

The V and J genes are TRBV18 and TRBJ2-3; D is unclear. The CDR3 length is 16 residues. The V gene's germline CDR1 is KGHSH and CDR2 LQKENI. Trimming pared 1 base from V and 3 bases from J, leaving 14 bases between. The CDR3 spells CASSPLIRRRTDTQYF. In DNA, the CDR3 is TGTGCCAGCTCACCACTGATTCGCCGGCGGACAGATACGCAGTATTTT.

The V call is TRBV6-6, the J call TRBJ2-2, with TRBD2 matching over 9 bases. Trimming cost V 9 bases and J 2 bases; bases outside gene matches: 7. This CDR3 comprises 15 residues. The germline CDR1 and CDR2 sequences are MNHNY and SVGAGI (reference sequence). CDR3 residues: CASAATSGNTGELFF. CDR3 DNA: TGTGCCAGTGCCGCGACTAGCGGAAACACCGGGGAGCTGTTTTTT.

The chain uses TRBV27 and TRBJ2-7, with TRBD2 matching 11 bases. The ends lost 8 bases at V and 7 bases at J; junction bases unmatched: 10. The CDR3 is made up of 14 amino acids. Germline-derived CDR1 and CDR2 are MNHEY and SMNVEV (reference sequence). The CDR3 DNA is TGTGCCAGCGCGGGGCTAGCGGGAGGTTTGGAGCAGTACTTC. It codes for CASAGLAGGLEQYF.

This clone has only one observation. This chain links TRBV19 with TRBJ1-5; D gene ambiguous. Germline V gene sequence: CDR1 LNHDA, CDR2 SQIVND (reference sequence). Trimming cost V 7 bases and J 5 bases, with 18 bases left between them. The CDR3 length is 15 residues. CDR3: CASNIGGPEDQPQHF. DNA of the CDR3: TGTGCCAGTAATATCGGAGGCCCCGAGGATCAGCCCCAGCATTTT. The full variable domain, with the rest looked up from reference TRBV19 and TRBJ1-5, is DGGITQSPKYLFRKEGQNVTLSCEQNLNHDAMYWYRQDPGQGLRLIYYSQIVNDFQKGDIAEGYSVSREKKESFPLTVTSAQKNPTAFYLCASNIGGPEDQPQHFGDGTRLSIL.

The rearrangement links TRBV4-1 to TRBJ2-7, with 7 positions matching TRBD1. Germline V CDR1 and CDR2: MGHRA, YSYEKL. Trimming took 4 bases from V and 2 from J; bases not matched to a gene: 8. CDR3 length equals 15 residues. DNA of the CDR3: TGCGCCAGCAGCCCGCGAAAGGGGACAGCCTACGAGCAGTACTTC. Protein product: CASSPRKGTAYEQYF.

The chain carries TRBV10-3 and TRBJ2-3; the match to TRBD2 covers 7 bases. J gave up 5 bases and V 4 bases, and 9 bases lay outside the gene matches. CDR1 and CDR2 (germline): ENHRY, SYGVKD. This CDR3 is built from 15 residues. CDR3 region: CAISGTRELRDTQYF. CDR3 DNA: TGTGCCATCAGTGGGACTAGAGAGCTCAGAGATACGCAGTATTTT.

This chain joins TRBV27 and TRBJ2-7, with 7 bases that match TRBD2. J lost 2 bases, V lost 2 bases, and 6 bases had no gene match. The CDR3 is 15 amino acids. The germline gives CDR1 MNHEY, CDR2 SMNVEV (reference sequence). CDR3 loop: CASSLGASGTYEQYF. The DNA for the CDR3 is TGTGCCAGCAGTTTAGGGGCTAGCGGTACCTACGAGCAGTACTTC.

The CDR3 sequence is CAISIAGEDTGELFF. The CDR3, as DNA: TGTGCCATCAGCATAGCGGGAGAGGACACCGGGGAGCTGTTTTTT. The chain carries TRBV10-3 and TRBJ2-2; TRBD2 matches at 9 bases. The CDR3 covers 15 residues. Germline-derived CDR1 and CDR2 are ENHRY and SYGVKD. J gave up 3 bases and V 6 bases, and 5 bases lay outside the gene matches.

The chain couples TRBV4-2 to TRBJ2-1; 10 positions match TRBD2. The CDR3 contains 19 residues. V was pared by 0 bases and J by 0 bases, with 8 bases of the junction left unmatched. CDR1 is LGHNA and CDR2 is YNFKEQ in the germline V gene. This CDR3 is CASSQDHLSSGGSYNEQFF. The CDR3 nucleotides are TGTGCCAGCAGCCAAGACCACCTTTCTAGCGGGGGCTCCTACAATGAGCAGTTCTTC.

The rearrangement links TRBV11-2 to TRBJ2-1, with D possibly matching TRBD2 (7 bases). Germline V gives CDR1 SGHAT, CDR2 FQNNGV. The CDR3 is made up of 13 amino acids. Trimming took 0 bases from V and 9 from J, leaving 9 bases between them. CDR3 sequence: CASSLEGGAEQFF. CDR3 bases: TGTGCCAGCAGCTTAGAGGGGGGGGCTGAGCAGTTCTTC. Combining the CDR3 with reference TRBV11-2 and TRBJ2-1 gives the whole variable domain EAGVAQSPRYKIIEKRQSVAFWCNPISGHATLYWYQQILGQGPKLLIQFQNNGVVDDSQLPKDRFSAERLKGVDSTLKIQPAKLEDSAVYLCASSLEGGAEQFFGPGTRLTVL.

This chain uses TRBV6-1 with TRBJ2-5; 11 positions agree with TRBD1. Germline V gene lookup returns CDR1 MNHNS and CDR2 SASEGT. V was pared by 6 bases and J by 5 bases, with 8 bases of the junction left unmatched. The CDR3 is made up of 15 amino acids. This CDR3 reads CASSPGGQGGETQYF. The CDR3 nucleotides are TGTGCCAGCAGCCCTGGGGGACAGGGGGGCGAGACCCAGTACTTC.

V is TRBV4-3 and J is TRBJ2-3, with a weak D call TRBD2 (5 bases). Germline-derived CDR1 and CDR2 are LGHNA and YSLEER. The CDR3 sequence is 19 residues long. V gave up 0 bases and J gave up 4 bases, with 23 bases separating them. The CDR3 protein is CASSQDLASGLAAADTQYF. The CDR3 DNA sequence: TGCGCCAGCAGCCAAGATCTTGCATCGGGTCTAGCCGCGGCAGATACGCAGTATTTT.

The chain uses TRBV6-1 and TRBJ1-5; D is perhaps TRBD1 (6 bases). The length of the CDR3 is 17 residues. In germline, CDR1 is MNHNS, CDR2 SASEGT. Trimming shortened V by 4 bases and J by 6 bases, and 22 bases separated the two germline ends. The CDR3 reads CASSGQGRTRVGQPQHF. CDR3 DNA: TGTGCCAGCAGTGGCCAGGGGCGAACTAGAGTCGGTCAGCCCCAGCATTTT.

The rearrangement uses TRBV7-2 and TRBJ1-1, with TRBD1 matching 7 bases. Germline lookup yields CDR1 SGHTA and CDR2 FQGNSA. CDR3 length: 14 amino acids. Trimming at V came to 6 bases and at J to 3 bases, leaving 7 bases not matched to a gene. Written as DNA, the CDR3 is TGTGCCAGCAGTCTCACAGGGGTGTACACTGAAGCTTTCTTT. Amino acid sequence: CASSLTGVYTEAFF.

The genes are TRBV7-9 and TRBJ1-2, with D perhaps matching TRBD1 (6 bases). Germline V gene sequence: CDR1 SEHNR, CDR2 FQNEAQ (reference sequence). V lost 0 bases to trimming and J lost 1 base, with 9 bases between them. CDR3 length equals 15 residues. CDR3 in amino acids: CASSLAVGGNYGYTF. The DNA for the CDR3 is TGTGCCAGCAGCTTAGCCGTAGGGGGTAACTATGGCTACACCTTC.

The rearrangement uses TRBV4-2 and TRBJ2-7; 8 bases are a match to TRBD2. Germline CDR1 reads LGHNA; CDR2 reads YNFKEQ. The trim removed 1 base at V and 4 bases at J, leaving 3 bases unmatched. There are 14 residues in the CDR3. The CDR3 region is CASSQVSSGYEQYF. CDR3 bases: TGTGCCAGCAGCCAAGTGTCTAGCGGGTACGAGCAGTACTTC.

The chain combines TRBV11-2 with TRBJ2-3; 7 bases map to TRBD1. The CDR3 is 17 residues long. The ends lost 7 bases at V and 4 bases at J; junction bases unmatched: 17. The germline V gene encodes CDR1 SGHAT and CDR2 FQNNGV. CDR3 sequence (DNA): TGTGCCAGCACCTACTTAGGGGGCTCAGACGCTCCAGATACGCAGTATTTT. As protein: CASTYLGGSDAPDTQYF.

This rearrangement joins TRBV30 to TRBJ2-1; TRBD2 is a possible D gene (5 bases). V lost 3 bases to trimming and J lost 9 bases, with 12 bases between them. The germline gives CDR1 GTSNPN, CDR2 SVGIG (reference sequence). This CDR3 is 12 amino acids long. The CDR3 reads CAWSLTGSEQFF. The CDR3 DNA reads TGTGCCTGGAGCTTGACGGGGTCTGAGCAGTTCTTC.

This chain links TRBV7-2 with TRBJ2-1; no clear D gene. V lost 1 base and J lost 9, with 7 bases in between. The CDR3 runs 12 residues. Germline loops: CDR1 SGHTA, CDR2 FQGNSA. The chain's CDR3 is CASSLVFGEQFF. As DNA, the CDR3 is TGTGCCAGCAGCTTAGTATTCGGTGAGCAGTTCTTC.

The DNA for the CDR3 is TGTGCCACCGGGACTAGCGGTGCGAATGAGCAGTTCTTC. This translates into CATGTSGANEQFF. V gene TRBV5-4 combines with J gene TRBJ2-1, with 11 bases fitting TRBD2. Germline values: CDR1 SGHNT, CDR2 YYREEE (reference sequence). Germline trimming cut 9 bases from V and 7 bases from J; bases unmatched to any gene: 6. The CDR3 is 13 amino acids.

This chain uses TRBV6-5 with TRBJ1-3; D not certain. Germline V lookup: CDR1 MNHEY, CDR2 SVGAGI. The V gene lost 6 bases and the J gene lost 0 bases, with 9 bases spanning the gap. The CDR3 consists of 14 residues. CDR3 in DNA: TGTGCCAGCAGACGACATTTCTCTGGAAACACCATATATTTT. Its protein is CASRRHFSGNTIYF.

The J gene is TRBJ1-2, the V gene TRBV2; maybe TRBD1 (6 bases). This CDR3 has 15 amino acids. The germline CDR1 and CDR2 sequences are SNHLY and FYNNEI. V lost 6 bases and J 0 bases, leaving 14 bases between the germline ends. The CDR3 is CASRRGGTTNYGYTF. The CDR3 coding sequence is TGTGCCAGCAGGAGAGGGGGAACCACTAACTATGGCTACACCTTC.

The gene calls are TRBV5-1 and TRBJ2-1; D perhaps matches TRBD2 (6 bases). There are 22 residues in the CDR3. From germline, CDR1 is SGHRS and CDR2 YFSETQ. V lost 4 bases and J lost 4, with 36 bases in between. CDR3 amino acids: CASSTPHRDSRNSLGSYNEQFF. CDR3 nucleotides: TGCGCCAGCAGCACCCCACACCGGGACTCTAGGAACTCGCTGGGCTCTTACAATGAGCAGTTCTTC.

This clone is a singleton in its sample. The chain has TRBV28 and TRBJ2-7; D ambiguous. V dropped 6 bases and J dropped 2 bases, with 14 bases sitting between them. Germline CDR1 MDHEN, CDR2 SYDVKM. This CDR3 region has 14 residues. CDR3 region: CASRYTAGTYEQYF. CDR3 DNA: TGTGCCAGCAGATATACGGCAGGAACCTACGAGCAGTACTTC.

The chain uses TRBV4-2 and TRBJ1-1; 7 bases line up with TRBD1. Germline values: CDR1 LGHNA, CDR2 YNFKEQ. The length of the CDR3 is 14 residues. Germline trimming cut 0 bases from V and 4 bases from J; bases unmatched to any gene: 2. CDR3 DNA sequence: TGTGCCAGCAGCCAAGACAGGGGGTCCACTGAAGCTTTCTTT. Its protein product is CASSQDRGSTEAFF.